Listed here are 18 T cell receptor beta chains from one sample, sequenced in a study of T cell responses to AZD1222 COVID-19 vaccine. TCRdb keeps only in-frame clones here, not all; method: immunoSEQ multiplex PCR. The table lists 53,000 or so clones, roughly 85% of them singletons. The sequenced sample was peripheral blood, obtained on day 0 of MenACWY control vaccination. Receptors originate from an adult in good health.

The V and J genes are TRBV6-4 and TRBJ1-2; D not resolved. CDR1 is MRHNA and CDR2 is SNTAGT in the germline V gene. V was trimmed by 7 bases and J by 7 bases, leaving 16 bases between them. The CDR3 has 13 residues. CDR3 DNA: TGTGCCAGCAACCTGCGGAGGGTCCCTGGCTACACCTTC. This encodes CASNLRRVPGYTF.

This chain joins TRBV5-1 and TRBJ2-1; 7 nucleotides line up with TRBD2. From germline, CDR1 is SGHRS and CDR2 YFSETQ. This CDR3 spans 16 amino acids. V shed 1 base and J 0 bases; nucleotides not matched to a gene: 4. This CDR3 is CASSLPSGSSYNEQFF. The CDR3 DNA reads TGCGCCAGCAGCTTGCCTAGCGGTAGCTCCTACAATGAGCAGTTCTTC.

This clone was counted only a few times. The rearrangement joins TRBV7-9 to TRBJ1-6; D is undetermined. Germline loops: CDR1 SEHNR, CDR2 FQNEAQ (reference sequence). This CDR3 spans 16 amino acids. V lost 5 bases, J lost 0 bases, and 11 bases lay in between. CDR3 protein: CASSQSRASYNSPLHF. CDR3 coding DNA: TGTGCCAGCAGCCAATCCCGGGCCTCCTATAATTCACCCCTCCACTTT.

The genes are TRBV5-4 and TRBJ2-5; TRBD1 matches at 8 bases. CDR3 length: 13 amino acids. Looked up from germline, CDR1 is SGHNT and CDR2 is YYREEE (reference sequence). V shed 4 bases and J 5 bases; nucleotides not matched to a gene: 4. The CDR3 is CASSGQGKETQYF. CDR3 DNA: TGTGCCAGCAGCGGACAGGGAAAGGAGACCCAGTACTTC.

This clone was observed a single time. The CDR3 region is CASSQDWGQGQYSTDTQYF. CDR3 coding DNA: TGCGCCAGCAGCCAAGATTGGGGACAGGGACAATATAGCACAGATACGCAGTATTTT. The V call is TRBV4-3, the J call TRBJ2-3; 9 bases are a match to TRBD1. Germline CDR1 LGHNA, CDR2 YSLEER. Trimming at V came to 0 bases and at J to 0 bases, leaving 10 bases not matched to a gene. The CDR3 covers 19 residues.

The chain is built from TRBV5-4 and TRBJ2-2, with a tentative D call TRBD1 (6 bases). CDR1 is SGHNT and CDR2 is YYREEE in the germline V gene (reference sequence). Trimming took 5 bases from V and 8 from J, leaving 13 bases between them. CDR3 length: 13 amino acids. In nucleotides, the CDR3 is TGTGCCAGCAGTGTTGCAGGGGTTGGGGAGCTGTTTTTT. It specifies CASSVAGVGELFF.

DNA for the CDR3: TGCGCCAGCAGCCAAGATCTTCCCGGACTAGCGGGAGGGAGGCAAGAGACCCAGTACTTC. It is translated as CASSQDLPGLAGGRQETQYF. The chain uses TRBV4-3 and TRBJ2-5; TRBD2 agrees at 15 bases. V was clipped by 0 bases and J by 2 bases; unmatched bases: 10. The length of the CDR3 is 20 residues. Germline values: CDR1 LGHNA, CDR2 YSLEER.

The gene calls are TRBV11-2 and TRBJ2-7; no reliable D call. Between the trimmed V and J ends, which lost 3 bases and 5 bases, there was a span of 8 bases. Germline values: CDR1 SGHAT, CDR2 FQNNGV. This CDR3 is built from 12 residues. CDR3 bases: TGTGCCAGCAGCTTTCCCCGCAACGAGCAGTACTTC. It is translated as CASSFPRNEQYF.

In nucleotides, the CDR3 is TGTGCCAGCAGTCTCGCGGGCTTCGACAATGAGCAGTTCTTC. Its protein product is CASSLAGFDNEQFF. This chain connects TRBV25-1 to TRBJ2-1, with D possibly matching TRBD2 (5 bases). The CDR3 runs to 14 residues. Germline V gives CDR1 MGHDK, CDR2 SYGVNS. V dropped 5 bases and J dropped 5 bases, with 13 bases sitting between them.

The rearrangement uses TRBV7-2 and TRBJ1-2; 11 nucleotides match TRBD1. Trimming removed 5 bases from V and 8 bases from J; junction bases left unmatched: 16. The CDR3 has 17 residues. Germline loops: CDR1 SGHTA, CDR2 FQGNSA. CDR3 loop: CASSLPGTGGQRGGYTF. The CDR3 region has the DNA TGTGCCAGCAGCCTACCCGGGACAGGGGGACAGAGGGGCGGCTACACCTTC.

V and J are TRBV6-5 and TRBJ2-7; 7 bases agree with TRBD1. Germline CDR1 reads MNHEY; CDR2 reads SVGAGI. J lost 3 bases, V lost 5 bases, and 4 bases had no gene match. This CDR3 comprises 13 residues. The CDR3 spells CASSPYRGYEQYF. In DNA form, the CDR3 reads TGTGCCAGCAGTCCCTACAGGGGCTACGAGCAGTACTTC.

V is TRBV27 and J is TRBJ1-2; perhaps TRBD1 as D (6 bases). There are 17 residues in the CDR3. V was shortened by 5 bases and J by 0 bases, with 19 bases between the two germline ends. The V gene's germline CDR1 is MNHEY and CDR2 SMNVEV (reference sequence). The CDR3 DNA reads as TGTGCCAGCAGTAACTCCAGGGGACGCTTTTCTAACTATGGCTACACCTTC. Translating gives CASSNSRGRFSNYGYTF.

The chain is built from TRBV14 and TRBJ1-1, with 9 bases matching TRBD1. The CDR3 covers 16 residues. Germline CDR1 SGHDN, CDR2 FVKESK. J gave up 7 bases and V 5 bases, and 14 bases lay outside the gene matches. CDR3 region: CASSENRGRAQSEAFF. The CDR3 bases are TGTGCCAGCAGCGAGAACAGGGGGCGCGCACAAAGTGAAGCTTTCTTT.

In this sample, this clone turned up a few times. The chain joins TRBV10-3 to TRBJ1-4, with 8 nucleotides matching TRBD1. Unmatched junction bases numbered 3, after V lost 4 bases and J lost 8 bases. CDR1 is ENHRY, CDR2 SYGVKD, per germline. This CDR3 is 13 amino acids long. The CDR3 sequence is CAISGGQDEKLFF. In DNA, the CDR3 is TGTGCCATCAGTGGGGGACAGGACGAAAAACTGTTTTTT.

The J gene is TRBJ2-2, the V gene TRBV28; TRBD2 agrees at 16 bases. The trim removed 5 bases at V and 7 bases at J, leaving 7 bases unmatched. CDR3 length: 17 residues. Germline V gene lookup returns CDR1 MDHEN and CDR2 SYDVKM. CDR3 region: CASSPGTSGRAGGELFF. For the CDR3, the DNA is TGTGCCAGCAGTCCCGGGACTAGCGGGAGGGCCGGCGGGGAGCTGTTTTTT.

V usage is TRBV11-2 and J usage is TRBJ1-2, with a tentative D call TRBD1 (6 bases). The V end was cut by 9 bases, the J end by 4 bases, with 12 bases between. CDR1 and CDR2 from the germline V gene are SGHAT and FQNNGV. The CDR3 has 12 amino acids. The CDR3 bases are TGTGCCAGGACAGGCACCATCTATGGCTACACCTTC. This codes for CARTGTIYGYTF.

The chain employs TRBV28 and TRBJ1-4, with 8 nucleotides matching TRBD1. Trimming took 9 bases from V and 8 from J; bases not matched to a gene: 8. CDR3 size: 13 residues. From germline, CDR1 is MDHEN and CDR2 SYDVKM. CDR3 in DNA: TGTGCCAGTAGCCGGACAGGGAACGAAAAACTGTTTTTT. It specifies CASSRTGNEKLFF.

The V gene is TRBV3-1 (or the pseudogene TRBV3-2), the J gene TRBJ2-3; 11 bases are a match to TRBD2. The CDR3 contains 14 residues. Germline V gene sequence: CDR1 LGHDT, CDR2 YNNKEL (reference sequence). J was trimmed by 4 bases and V by 6 bases; bases with no gene match: 3. Here the CDR3 DNA reads TGTGCCAGCAGACTAGCGGGAGTGGCAGATACGCAGTATTTT. This translates into CASRLAGVADTQYF.